The 14 T cell receptor beta chains listed next were all sequenced from one sample in a study of cytomegalovirus exposure and HLA in healthy donors. PCR was performed using 60 Vbeta and 13 Jbeta primers. Assay: immunoSEQ multiplex PCR; the TCRdb copy retains only in-frame clones and omits some. The profile shows 110,000 or so clones, 65% to 85% of them singletons. Sequencing input: PBMCs. These receptors came from a woman aged 30 to 39 in good health and CMV-seropositive.

The gene calls are TRBV10-3 and TRBJ2-1; D uncertain. The V end was cut by 8 bases, the J end by 0 bases, with 11 bases between. The CDR3 is made up of 14 amino acids. Germline-derived CDR1 and CDR2 are ENHRY and SYGVKD. The DNA of the CDR3 is TGTGCCATCGGGCTCCCAGACTCCTACAATGAGCAGTTCTTC. Amino acid sequence: CAIGLPDSYNEQFF.

In its sample, this clone was seen a few times. This CDR3 is CASSEYRSGSKETQYF. In nucleotides, the CDR3 is TGTGCCAGCAGTGAATATAGGAGCGGGAGCAAAGAGACCCAGTACTTC. J is TRBJ2-5 and V is TRBV25-1; TRBD2 aligns across 8 bases. Trimming at V came to 0 bases and at J to 3 bases, leaving 6 bases not matched to a gene. Germline CDR1 reads MGHDK; CDR2 reads SYGVNS. CDR3 size: 16 residues.

CDR3 DNA sequence: TGCGCCAGACGGACAGGGGTATTGGACGAGCAGTACTTC. This sequence encodes CARRTGVLDEQYF. The gene calls are TRBV10-1 and TRBJ2-7; 9 bases agree with TRBD1. V dropped 9 bases and J dropped 5; count of bases not matched to a gene: 8. This CDR3 has 13 residues. Germline CDR1 and CDR2: WNHNN and SYGVQD (reference sequence).

This clone has just a few counts. The CDR3 sequence: CASSSRDSSYEQYF. The CDR3, as DNA: TGTGCCAGCAGCTCCCGGGACAGCTCCTACGAGCAGTACTTC. J is TRBJ2-7 and V is TRBV5-4; 7 bases fit TRBD1. The CDR3 spans 14 residues. With 3 bases clipped from V and 0 bases from J, the junction kept 3 bases outside the gene matches. Germline V lookup: CDR1 SGHNT, CDR2 YYREEE (reference sequence). Using reference TRBV5-4 and TRBJ2-7 for the parts outside the CDR3, the full variable domain is ETGVTQSPTHLIKTRGQQVTLRCSSQSGHNTVSWYQQALGQGPQFIFQYYREEENGRGNFPPRFSGLQFPNYSSELNVNALELDDSALYLCASSSRDSSYEQYFGPGTRLTVT.

The chain links TRBV6-6 to TRBJ2-1; a weak D match, TRBD1 (5 bases). Per the germline V gene, CDR1 is MNHNY and CDR2 is SVGAGI (reference sequence). Trimming removed 7 bases from V and 3 bases from J, with 13 bases in between. There are 14 residues in the CDR3. The CDR3 loop reads CASITGPGYNEQFF. The CDR3 DNA reads TGTGCCAGCATTACAGGTCCGGGCTACAATGAGCAGTTCTTC.

The genes are TRBV28 and TRBJ2-1; 12 positions match TRBD2. V gave up 5 bases and J gave up 7 bases; unmatched junction bases: 3. The CDR3 spans 14 residues. Germline CDR1 is MDHEN and CDR2 is SYDVKM. The CDR3 loop is CASSTSGRMNEQFF. Written as DNA, the CDR3 is TGTGCCAGCAGTACTAGCGGGAGGATGAATGAGCAGTTCTTC.

The rearrangement uses TRBV6-1 and TRBJ2-1; 7 nucleotides match TRBD2. V shed 4 bases and J 6 bases; nucleotides not matched to a gene: 6. The CDR3 length is 14 residues. The germline gives CDR1 MNHNS, CDR2 SASEGT. The CDR3 protein is CASSGLAVGNEQFF. The CDR3 nucleotides read TGTGCCAGCAGTGGGCTAGCGGTTGGCAATGAGCAGTTCTTC.

The chain links TRBV9 to TRBJ1-3, with D perhaps matching TRBD1 (5 bases). V was shortened by 0 bases and J by 4 bases, with 11 bases between the two germline ends. Germline values: CDR1 SGDLS, CDR2 YYNGEE. The CDR3 is made up of 15 amino acids. DNA of the CDR3: TGTGCCAGCAGCGTAGCGGCGGGGGAAGGAAACACCATATATTTT. Its translation is CASSVAAGEGNTIYF. Variable domain in full (rest from reference TRBV9 and TRBJ1-3): DSGVTQTPKHLITATGQRVTLRCSPRSGDLSVYWYQQSLDQGLQFLIQYYNGEERAKGNILERFSAQQFPDLHSELNLSSLELGDSALYFCASSVAAGEGNTIYFGEGSWLTVV.

This clone was seen once. The chain is built from TRBV25-1 and TRBJ2-3, with D unresolved. CDR1 is MGHDK and CDR2 is SYGVNS in the germline V gene. This CDR3 comprises 12 residues. V was shortened by 6 bases and J by 4 bases, with 8 bases between the two germline ends. In nucleotides, the CDR3 is TGTGCCAGCAGGGAAGGAGCAGATACGCAGTATTTT. Its protein is CASREGADTQYF.

The rearrangement links TRBV9 to TRBJ2-3; D is unclear. The CDR3 runs 13 residues. V lost 0 bases to trimming and J lost 4 bases, with 6 bases between them. The V gene's germline CDR1 is SGDLS and CDR2 YYNGEE. CDR3 in amino acids: CASSVGPPDTQYF. As DNA, the CDR3 is TGTGCCAGCAGCGTAGGGCCTCCAGATACGCAGTATTTT.

The rearrangement uses TRBV19 and TRBJ1-2; 8 positions agree with TRBD1. Germline CDR1 and CDR2: LNHDA and SQIVND (reference sequence). The CDR3 consists of 18 residues. Trimming removed 0 bases from V and 1 base from J; junction bases left unmatched: 10. The CDR3 region is CASSIEMGRQGSNYGYTF. In DNA form, the CDR3 reads TGTGCCAGTAGTATAGAGATGGGGAGACAGGGGAGTAACTATGGCTACACCTTC.

V and J are TRBV6-5 and TRBJ2-7; D possibly corresponds to TRBD2 (5 bases). Trimming took 0 bases from V and 3 from J, leaving 12 bases between them. This CDR3 is 15 amino acids long. Germline V gives CDR1 MNHEY, CDR2 SVGAGI. CDR3 DNA sequence: TGTGCCAGCAGTTACTCGCGGGTGGCACTCTACGAGCAGTACTTC. This sequence encodes CASSYSRVALYEQYF.

The count of this clone is one. The chain employs TRBV29-1 and TRBJ2-1; 7 bases line up with TRBD2. Germline values: CDR1 SQVTM, CDR2 ANQGSEA. V was clipped by 8 bases and J by 5 bases; unmatched bases: 3. The CDR3 consists of 11 residues. CDR3 residues: CSLLAHNEQFF. The DNA of the CDR3 is TGCAGCTTACTAGCGCACAATGAGCAGTTCTTC.

Turning to this clone: The junction departs from the called germline gene at one end, perhaps through a read error. The genes are TRBV6-1 and TRBJ1-4; D unresolved. The CDR3 is made up of 16 amino acids. Germline CDR1 reads MNHNS; CDR2 reads SASEGT. CDR3 nucleotides: TGTGCCAGCAGCGAAGTCCCTATAGCAACTAATGAAAAACTGTTTTTT. This translates into CASSEVPIATNEKLFF.